The following is a T cell receptor (beta chain) sequence with its context. It lacks a known antigen. Base qualities are not provided; no much larger clone lies one nucleotide away. The TCR beta CDR3 regions were amplified from the RNA transcripts. For the first round of RT-PCR on the TCR CDR3, the HTBI primer set was used together with the Qiagen OneStep RT-PCR kit. A second multiplex PCR round built the libraries, followed by size selection and purification. Paired-end sequencing of the libraries was performed with 100 bp reads on an Illumina HiSeq2000. Concerning the study's data processing: SOAPnuke was used to process the raw data, throwing out any read that contained adapters or uncalled bases, had a mean Phred below 15, or lacked an exact constant-primer or identifier match. High-quality paired reads were merged with COPE v1.2.5, and unique nucleotide sequences were defined as clonotypes. MiTCR v1.1 was used to align clonotypes to the IMGT TRBV, TRBD and TRBJ reference segments. Only V-J combinations with frequency above 0.0001, covering roughly 99% of repertoires, were analysed. The TCS score was defined as the ratio of F50 (clonal expansion) to E x V (chaos), calculated using BLOSUM62-based TCRdist between CDR3 peptides within each V-J. Welch's t-statistics and random forest reduced 500 to 550 V-J features to roughly 13, which were used in a naive Bayes classifier (R e1071). TCRdb's own reprocessing of the public reads used fastp at Q25 and MiXCR and kept productive beta chains. Each entry merges the rows of one CDR3 protein and shows their most common DNA and genes. The V and J calls were not made by the authors but by TCRdb's processing. The sample profile shows more than 300,000 distinct CDR3 sequences; around a sixth of them were found once. Of the sample, over 35% is held by the ten largest clones.

In the ophthalmopathy patients, disease was moderately to severely active, with a Clinical Activity Score of 3 or more, a NOSPECS grade of 4 or more, and a duration of less than 3 months. The study excluded patients with uncontrolled infections, other autoimmune diseases, pregnancy or lactation. Diagnoses were established on the basis of clinical symptoms, serum thyroxine and TRAb, thyroid ultrasound, and orbital computed tomography. Ficoll-Paque density gradient centrifugation was used to isolate PBMCs from 8 to 10 ml of fresh peripheral blood. Total RNA was extracted with Trizol reagent, and quality was checked on an Agilent 2100 Bioanalyzer. The source of the sample is a study of T cells in Graves' hyperthyroidism and ophthalmopathy (dated by TCRdb to about 2019). In the study overall: Peripheral blood samples were taken at the time of initial diagnosis, prior to any treatment. Whether ophthalmopathy could be predicted prospectively was tested in an independent validation cohort made up of 18 to 20 hyperthyroidism patients plus 17 patients who later progressed to ophthalmopathy. In more than 5 Graves' hyperthyroidism patients, the study also compared T-cell repertoires from thyroid tissue with T-cell repertoires from blood. TCR V-J signatures able to tell the groups apart were searched for in a discovery cohort of 100 or so patients, of whom 40 to 45 had Graves' ophthalmopathy and about 55 had stable Graves' hyperthyroidism. The approximately 100 discovery patients were divided at random into training and test sets in a 7:3 ratio. After blood sampling, hyperthyroidism patients were treated with methimazole at a starting dose of 30 mg daily, and ophthalmopathy patients were treated with high-dose intravenous methylprednisolone. TCR Vbeta CDR3 sequencing of roughly 140 peripheral blood samples (roughly 43 ophthalmopathy, 75 or so hyperthyroidism and about 17 progressor patients) is reported in the paper.

Study-wide findings and limitations: Most expanded thyroid clonotypes (frequency above 0.001) were also detected in blood, a finding suggesting that blood repertoires may reflect thyroid immune responses. During validation, the model predicted progression to ophthalmopathy a median of about 6.5 months ahead of onset, with just under 71% sensitivity and around 72% specificity. No statistical method was used to fix the sample size in advance, and group allocation was not hidden from the investigators. A model built on a 13 V-J signature distinguished ophthalmopathy from stable hyperthyroidism, reaching about 88% sensitivity and around 81% specificity in cross-validation and 80%/75% in testing.

The specimen sequenced was blood. The sequence came from a young man with Graves' ophthalmopathy.

The DNA reads as follows: TGCAGTGCTACAGGGGCAAAACAGCCCCAGCATTTT. It is translated as CSATGAKQPQHF. The receptor chain draws on TRBV20-1 and TRBJ1-5; the D region possibly corresponds to TRBD1 (6 bases align). Reading from cysteine to phenylalanine, the CDR3 counts 12 amino acids. The read is trimmed to its CDR3 DNA, 36 bases read in frame from base 1. In the germline V gene (reference sequence), CDR1 corresponds to DFQATT and CDR2 to SNEGSKA. The junction shows trimming of 4 bases on V and 7 bases on J, plus 11 bases between the germline ends.